The clone carrying this T cell receptor (beta chain) was detected only once. Its target is unknown. Unstimulated Tregs (CD4+CD25+CD127-) and CD4+CD25- non-Tregs were sorted from PBMCs. Sequencing used immunoSEQ multiplex PCR; TCRdb keeps in-frame clones, though not all of them. The data hold 60,000 or so clones, with around 88% observed a single time. The data were taken from a study of Tregs in tolerant kidney transplant recipients. Whole-study findings and limits: No direct test of biological reproducibility was done here. Expanding Tregs on activated donor B cells appeared to best identify donor-specific TCRbeta clones.

Sequencing input: CD4+ T cells from blood. The sequence came from a human donor in good health.

CDR3 in DNA: TGTGCCATCCTGGTTGAGGACCAGCCCCAGCATTTT. Translation: CAILVEDQPQHF. This rearrangement joins TRBV10-3 to TRBJ1-5; D remains unclear. V lost 8 bases and J lost 7, with 12 bases in between. The CDR3 totals 12 residues. From germline, CDR1 is ENHRY and CDR2 SYGVKD.